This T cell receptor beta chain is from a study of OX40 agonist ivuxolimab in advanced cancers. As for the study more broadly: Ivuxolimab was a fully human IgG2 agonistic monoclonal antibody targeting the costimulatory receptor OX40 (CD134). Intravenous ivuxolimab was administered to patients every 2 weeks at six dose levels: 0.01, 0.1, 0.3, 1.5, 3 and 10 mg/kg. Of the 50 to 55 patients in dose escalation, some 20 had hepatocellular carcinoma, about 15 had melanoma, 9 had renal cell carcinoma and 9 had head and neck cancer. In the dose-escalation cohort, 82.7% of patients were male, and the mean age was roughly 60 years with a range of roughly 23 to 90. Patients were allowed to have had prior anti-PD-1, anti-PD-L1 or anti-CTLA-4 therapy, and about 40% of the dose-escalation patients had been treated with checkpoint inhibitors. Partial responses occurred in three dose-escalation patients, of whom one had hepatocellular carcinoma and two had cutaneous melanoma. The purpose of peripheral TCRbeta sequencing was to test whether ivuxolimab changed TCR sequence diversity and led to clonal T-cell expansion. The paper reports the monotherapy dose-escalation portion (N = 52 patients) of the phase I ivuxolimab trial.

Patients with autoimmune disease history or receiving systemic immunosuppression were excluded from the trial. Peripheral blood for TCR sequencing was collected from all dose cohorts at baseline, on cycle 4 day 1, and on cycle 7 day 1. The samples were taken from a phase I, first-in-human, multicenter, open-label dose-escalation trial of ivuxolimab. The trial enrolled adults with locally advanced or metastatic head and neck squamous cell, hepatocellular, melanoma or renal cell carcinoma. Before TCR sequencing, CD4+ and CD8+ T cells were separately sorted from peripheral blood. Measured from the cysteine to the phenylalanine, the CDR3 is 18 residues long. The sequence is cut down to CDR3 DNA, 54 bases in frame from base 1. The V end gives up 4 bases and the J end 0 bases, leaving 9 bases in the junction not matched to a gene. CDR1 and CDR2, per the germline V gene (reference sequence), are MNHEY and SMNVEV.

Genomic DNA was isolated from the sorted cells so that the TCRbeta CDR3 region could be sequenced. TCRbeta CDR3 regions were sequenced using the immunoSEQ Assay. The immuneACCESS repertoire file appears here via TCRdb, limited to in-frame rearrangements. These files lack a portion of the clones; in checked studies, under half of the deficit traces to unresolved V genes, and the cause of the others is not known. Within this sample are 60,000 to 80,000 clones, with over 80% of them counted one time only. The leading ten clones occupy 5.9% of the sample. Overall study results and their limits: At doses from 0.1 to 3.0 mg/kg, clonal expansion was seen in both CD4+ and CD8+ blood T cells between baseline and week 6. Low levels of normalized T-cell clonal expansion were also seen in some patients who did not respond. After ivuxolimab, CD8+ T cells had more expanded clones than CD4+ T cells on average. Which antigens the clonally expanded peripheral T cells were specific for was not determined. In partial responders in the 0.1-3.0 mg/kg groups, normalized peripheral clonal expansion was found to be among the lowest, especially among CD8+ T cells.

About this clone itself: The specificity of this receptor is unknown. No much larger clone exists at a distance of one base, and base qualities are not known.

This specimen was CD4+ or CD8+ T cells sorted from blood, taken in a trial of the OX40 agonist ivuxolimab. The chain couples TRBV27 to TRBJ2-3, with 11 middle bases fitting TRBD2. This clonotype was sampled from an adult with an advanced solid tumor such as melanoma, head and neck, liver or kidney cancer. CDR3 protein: CASSSGTSGGPSTDTQYF. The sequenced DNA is TGTGCCAGCAGTTCGGGGACTAGCGGCGGCCCTAGCACAGATACGCAGTATTTT.